Here is one T cell receptor beta chain with its context. Its antigen target is currently unknown. No much larger clone is present one base from it, and per-base qualities are unavailable. This entry comes from a study of T cell responses to AZD1222 COVID-19 vaccine (dated by TCRdb to about 2021). With respect to the entire study: TCR sequencing was performed for fewer than 250 trial participants, of whom 207 were given two doses of AZD1222 and some 26 were given two doses of MenACWY control vaccine. Trial participants were enrolled by age into 18-55, 56-69 and 70-plus year subgroups, with about 150, 27 and 61 TCR-sequenced participants respectively.

The label giving this sample's time point can be read as: about 28 days (+/-7) after the second vaccine dose. AZD1222 recipients given second doses at about 4 weeks or at about 12 weeks were pooled, since spike-specific TCR depth and breadth were not found to differ between the two schedules. Vaccinee samples came from UK trials COV001 and COV002, including a single-blind randomized controlled phase 2/3 trial of AZD1222 (ChAdOx1 nCoV-19) in healthy adults. For TCRbeta chain sequencing, PBMC samples from trial participants were taken at day 0 and at day 28 after the second dose. The CDR3 regions of human TCRbeta chains were subjected to immunosequencing. On the authors' methods: Repertoire TCRs were matched against a reference library of SARS-CoV-2-specific TCRs generated with the MIRA antigen-specificity platform. Breadth meant the fraction of unique TCRs that were SARS-CoV-2-associated, whereas depth meant the fraction of total T cells that were SARS-CoV-2-associated. Each spike-specific TCR was assigned to its reactive spike region and to a CD4 or CD8 class using the MIRA data. Log10-transformed breadth and depth values were compared by one-way ANOVA with Sidak's multiple comparisons tests. Held by TCRdb, this immuneACCESS table contains in-frame sequences only and omits some clones. Under half of the omission traces to an unresolved V gene where checked; the cause of the rest is unknown. The DNA was the basis for D and trimming; V, J and clone size are from that table. The sample contains approximately 5,800 clones, over 75% of them found a single time. The leading ten clones occupy approximately 15% of the sample.

Findings and caveats that apply to the study as a whole: Because no samples from the day 14 peak response were available, repertoires could be characterized only after the peak T cell response. After two AZD1222 doses, spike-specific TCR breadth and depth were significantly higher than at day 0 and than in MenACWY recipients. Participants were mostly white British and included more females than males, and it was suggested by the authors that clonal diversity may have been underestimated. In the small 56-69-year group, the increase in depth fell short of significance, most likely because of low power. Reportedly, almost half of the unique spike-specific TCRs recognized epitopes lying outside the regions that are mutated in the B.1.351 and B.1.1.7 variants. The vaccine-associated CD4 TCRs covered the entire spike protein, and the dominant responses fell in regions 160-218 and 743-854. Conclusions about previously exposed vaccinees are limited, since just six AZD1222 recipients were seropositive for SARS-CoV-2 at baseline.

CDR1 and CDR2, looked up from the germline V gene, are LGHNA and YNFKEQ. Compared with germline, V lacks 6 bases and J lacks 3 bases; bases without a gene match: 13. The CDR3 contains 16 residues, cysteine and phenylalanine counted. The retained sequence is limited to the CDR3, 48 bases, with the frame set at the first base. The TCR comes from an adult who received the AZD1222 COVID-19 vaccine. The specimen was peripheral blood, collected 28 days after the second AZD1222 dose. The rearranged chain carries TRBV4-2 and TRBJ1-1; TRBD1 fits 7 bases in the junction. This receptor carries the CDR3 CASSKFNRGLDTEAFF. Here is the DNA: TGTGCCAGCAGTAAATTTAACAGGGGATTGGACACTGAAGCTTTCTTT.